These T cell receptor beta chains were read from a single sample in a study of T cell responses to AZD1222 COVID-19 vaccine. Some clones are missing from TCRdb's copy, which holds only in-frame ones; the method was immunoSEQ multiplex PCR. Altogether under 140,000 clones are present, about 88% being singletons, with the ten largest covering over 1.5%. The input for sequencing was peripheral blood, taken on day 0 of AZD1222 vaccination. Source of these receptors: an adult in good health. CDR3s include the opening cysteine and the closing phenylalanine or tryptophan. D genes are given only for firm matches. Rows give clone size only sometimes, using once, few, many, or a class for an expanded clone.

D: -; size: once; J: TRBJ1-2; V: TRBV6-5; CDR3: CASSYPGQYGYTF; DNA: TGTGCCAGCAGTTACCCCGGACAGTATGGCTACACCTTC
D: -; size: -; J: TRBJ1-1; V: TRBV30; CDR3: CAWSGTGGGTEAFF; DNA: TGTGCCTGGAGTGGTACGGGGGGAGGAACTGAAGCTTTCTTT
D: -; size: few; J: TRBJ1-3; V: TRBV7-8; CDR3: CASSLAGSGNTIYF; DNA: TGTGCCAGCAGCTTAGCGGGTTCTGGAAACACCATATATTTT
D: -; size: -; J: TRBJ1-1; V: TRBV7-9; CDR3: CASSFGGRENTEAFF; DNA: TGTGCCAGCAGCTTTGGGGGAAGGGAGAACACTGAAGCTTTCTTT
D: -; size: -; J: TRBJ1-2; V: TRBV2; CDR3: CASSVQIHYGYTF; DNA: TGTGCCAGCAGTGTTCAGATCCACTATGGCTACACCTTC
D: -; size: -; J: TRBJ2-2; V: TRBV19; CDR3: CASSRAGYTGELFF; DNA: TGTGCCAGTAGTCGGGCAGGCTACACCGGGGAGCTGTTTTTT
D: -; size: -; J: TRBJ2-7; V: TRBV19; CDR3: CASSIDKEGVSYEQYF; DNA: TGTGCCAGTAGTATTGATAAGGAGGGGGTCTCCTACGAGCAGTACTTC
D: TRBD2; size: -; J: TRBJ2-3; V: TRBV7-7; CDR3: CASSPSGSSTDTQYF; DNA: TGTGCCAGCAGCCCTAGCGGGAGTAGCACAGATACGCAGTATTTT
D: -; size: -; J: TRBJ2-1; V: TRBV11-3; CDR3: CASSSRGREGEQFF; DNA: TGTGCCAGCAGCTCAAGGGGCCGTGAAGGGGAGCAGTTCTTC
D: -; size: -; J: TRBJ1-2; V: TRBV6-5; CDR3: CASSYSSSLAGYTF; DNA: TGTGCCAGCAGTTACTCGTCCAGTCTCGCTGGCTACACCTTC
D: TRBD1; size: -; J: TRBJ2-5; V: TRBV7-8; CDR3: CASSLQQGAGETQYF; DNA: TGTGCCAGCAGCCTCCAGCAGGGGGCGGGAGAGACCCAGTACTTC
D: -; size: -; J: TRBJ1-2; V: TRBV20-1; CDR3: CSASKGLANYGYTF; DNA: TGCAGTGCTAGTAAGGGGCTGGCTAACTATGGCTACACCTTC
D: TRBD1; size: -; J: TRBJ1-2; V: TRBV5-6; CDR3: CASRTEGAYGYTF; DNA: TGTGCCAGCAGGACAGAGGGGGCTTATGGCTACACCTTC
D: -; size: once; J: TRBJ1-1; V: TRBV7-6; CDR3: CASSLARGVTEAFF; DNA: TGTGCCAGCAGCTTAGCGAGAGGGGTAACTGAAGCTTTCTTT
D: -; size: -; J: TRBJ1-1; V: TRBV6-5; CDR3: CASSYGRKNTEAFF; DNA: TGTGCCAGCAGTTACGGCCGGAAGAACACTGAAGCTTTCTTT
D: -; size: once; J: TRBJ1-1; V: TRBV3-1/TRBV3-2; CDR3: CASSQGGVNTEAFF; DNA: TGTGCCAGCAGCCAAGGTGGGGTGAACACTGAAGCTTTCTTT
D: -; size: -; J: TRBJ2-7; V: TRBV27; CDR3: CASSLSARSYEQYF; DNA: TGTGCCAGCAGTTTATCGGCCAGGTCCTACGAGCAGTACTTC
D: -; size: -; J: TRBJ1-6; V: TRBV5-1; CDR3: CASSLFDSPLHF; DNA: TGCGCCAGCAGCTTGTTCGACTCACCCCTCCACTTT
D: -; size: -; J: TRBJ2-5; V: TRBV7-2; CDR3: CASSPAGLFQETQYF; DNA: TGTGCCAGCAGCCCAGCAGGACTTTTCCAAGAGACCCAGTACTTC
D: -; size: -; J: TRBJ1-1; V: TRBV5-5; CDR3: CASSGQIGAGTEAFF; DNA: TGTGCCAGCAGCGGGCAAATCGGGGCGGGCACTGAAGCTTTCTTT
D: -; size: -; J: TRBJ2-5; V: TRBV7-8; CDR3: CASSLVWQKETQYF; DNA: TGTGCCAGCAGCTTAGTGTGGCAAAAAGAGACCCAGTACTTC
D: TRBD2; size: -; J: TRBJ2-5; V: TRBV14; CDR3: CASSQGAGLSETQYF; DNA: TGTGCCAGCAGCCAAGGCGCGGGACTATCGGAGACCCAGTACTTC
D: -; size: -; J: TRBJ2-5; V: TRBV5-8; CDR3: CASSLMETQYF; DNA: TGTGCCAGCAGCTTGATGGAGACCCAGTACTTC
D: -; size: few; J: TRBJ1-6; V: TRBV19; CDR3: CASSLPGTKTGSPLHF; DNA: TGTGCCAGTAGCCTTCCCGGGACAAAGACGGGTTCACCCCTCCACTTT
D: TRBD1; size: -; J: TRBJ1-5; V: TRBV19; CDR3: CASSANTGTGGFSQPQHF; DNA: TGTGCCAGTAGTGCAAACACGGGGACAGGGGGTTTTTCGCAGCCCCAGCATTTT
D: -; size: -; J: TRBJ1-3; V: TRBV15; CDR3: CATSRDRGGGNTIYF; DNA: TGTGCCACCAGCAGAGACCGAGGGGGTGGAAACACCATATATTTT
D: TRBD1; size: -; J: TRBJ1-2; V: TRBV4-1; CDR3: CASSPGQGSTNYGYTF; DNA: TGCGCCAGCAGTCCGGGACAGGGATCTACTAACTATGGCTACACCTTC
D: -; size: -; J: TRBJ2-1; V: TRBV29-1; CDR3: CSASPMGNEQFF; DNA: TGCAGCGCAAGCCCCATGGGGAATGAGCAGTTCTTC
D: -; size: -; J: TRBJ1-1; V: TRBV5-5; CDR3: CASSFLKGEAFF; DNA: TGTGCCAGCAGCTTTCTCAAGGGAGAAGCTTTCTTT
D: -; size: -; J: TRBJ1-1; V: TRBV11-2; CDR3: CASSSQGGTEAFF; DNA: TGTGCCAGCAGCTCGCAGGGAGGCACTGAAGCTTTCTTT
D: -; size: -; J: TRBJ2-7; V: TRBV15; CDR3: CATSRDSRGVYEQYF; DNA: TGTGCCACCAGCAGAGACTCCCGTGGAGTCTACGAGCAGTACTTC
D: -; size: -; J: TRBJ1-6; V: TRBV3-1/TRBV3-2; CDR3: CASSQGGRASGLHSPLHF; DNA: TGTGCCAGCAGCCAAGGGGGGAGGGCCTCAGGTCTCCATTCACCCCTCCACTTT
D: -; size: -; J: TRBJ1-1; V: TRBV4-1; CDR3: CASSQRSAATEAFF; DNA: TGCGCCAGCAGCCAAAGGTCCGCAGCTACTGAAGCTTTCTTT
D: -; size: -; J: TRBJ1-6; V: TRBV18; CDR3: CASSPVNGNSPLHF; DNA: TGTGCCAGCTCACCCGTTAACGGGAATTCACCCCTCCACTTT
D: TRBD2; size: once; J: TRBJ2-1; V: TRBV6-5; CDR3: CASREPGLARNEQFF; DNA: TGTGCCAGCAGGGAGCCGGGACTAGCGAGAAATGAGCAGTTCTTC
D: TRBD1; size: -; J: TRBJ2-5; V: TRBV7-6; CDR3: CASSSNRGQAETQYF; DNA: TGTGCCAGCAGCTCCAACAGGGGTCAAGCAGAGACCCAGTACTTC
D: TRBD1; size: -; J: TRBJ1-5; V: TRBV7-9; CDR3: CASSPGQGGQPQHF; DNA: TGTGCCAGCAGCCCCGGACAGGGAGGACAGCCCCAGCATTTT
D: TRBD1; size: -; J: TRBJ1-1; V: TRBV28; CDR3: CASSLLDRGGTEAFF; DNA: TGTGCCAGCAGTTTGCTCGACAGGGGGGGCACTGAAGCTTTCTTT
D: TRBD1; size: -; J: TRBJ2-7; V: TRBV11-2; CDR3: CASRLRDSAYEQYF; DNA: TGTGCCAGCAGGCTCCGGGACAGCGCCTACGAGCAGTACTTC
D: TRBD1; size: once; J: TRBJ1-5; V: TRBV9; CDR3: CASSVGTGYQPQHF; DNA: TGTGCCAGCAGCGTAGGGACAGGCTATCAGCCCCAGCATTTT
D: -; size: few; J: TRBJ2-5; V: TRBV5-1; CDR3: CASSPTKETQYF; DNA: TGCGCCAGCAGCCCAACCAAAGAGACCCAGTACTTC
D: -; size: -; J: TRBJ2-3; V: TRBV7-2; CDR3: CASRSSTDTQYF; DNA: TGTGCCAGCAGATCTAGCACAGATACGCAGTATTTT
D: -; size: -; J: TRBJ2-5; V: TRBV5-1; CDR3: CASSLEGLGGETQYF; DNA: TGCGCCAGCAGCTTGGAAGGACTAGGGGGAGAGACCCAGTACTTC
D: -; size: once; J: TRBJ1-1; V: TRBV10-3; CDR3: CATRPRGDTEAFF; DNA: TGTGCCACAAGGCCCCGAGGAGACACTGAAGCTTTCTTT
D: -; size: -; J: TRBJ1-4; V: TRBV6-1; CDR3: CASSEQEKLFF; DNA: TGTGCCAGCAGTGAGCAGGAAAAACTGTTTTTT
D: -; size: few; J: TRBJ1-5; V: TRBV30; CDR3: CAWSVQGGQPQHF; DNA: TGTGCCTGGAGTGTACAGGGAGGTCAGCCCCAGCATTTT
D: -; size: -; J: TRBJ2-3; V: TRBV27; CDR3: CASSSLDTDTQYF; DNA: TGTGCCAGCAGTTCTCTCGACACAGATACGCAGTATTTT